The 21 T cell receptor beta chains listed next were all sequenced from one sample in a study of cytomegalovirus exposure and HLA in healthy donors (dated by TCRdb to 2016 to 2017). The receptor library was made with the immunoSEQ multiplex PCR assay. The multiplex PCR relied on a mix of 60 forward primers for TCR Vbeta segments and 13 reverse primers for TCR Jbeta segments. TCRdb provides this immuneACCESS table in a form limited to in-frame rearrangements. Some clones are lacking; in checked studies, under half of them reflect an unresolved V gene, and why the rest are absent is not known. The sample table holds approximately 150,000 clones, of which 75% to 90% were seen once. Of the sample, about 4.4% is held by the ten largest clones. Sequenced sample: PBMCs. The source of these receptors is a man between 40 and 49 years old in good health and CMV-seronegative.

J is TRBJ2-1 and V is TRBV30; no definite D call. Per germline, CDR1 GTSNPN and CDR2 SVGIG (reference sequence). This CDR3 comprises 13 residues. Trimming pared 2 bases from V and 0 bases from J, leaving 5 bases between. CDR3 DNA: TGTGCCTGGAGTTCGAGCTCCTACAATGAGCAGTTCTTC. Protein sequence: CAWSSSSYNEQFF. The whole variable domain, remainder taken from reference TRBV30 and TRBJ2-1, is SQTIHQWPATLVQPVGSPLSLECTVEGTSNPNLYWYRQAAGRGLQLLFYSVGIGQISSEVPQNLSASRPQDRQFILSSKKLLLSDSGFYLCAWSSSSYNEQFFGPGTRLTVL.

The chain recombines TRBV6-4 with TRBJ2-7, with D perhaps TRBD2 (7 bases). With 4 bases removed from V and 2 bases from J, the gap between germline ends came to 15 bases. The CDR3 has 15 amino acids. The germline gives CDR1 MRHNA, CDR2 SNTAGT. The CDR3 region is CASSVGGGGAYEQYF. The CDR3 DNA is TGTGCCAGCAGTGTGGGAGGGGGGGGCGCCTACGAGCAGTACTTC.

The rearrangement joins TRBV7-9 to TRBJ2-6; possible D gene TRBD2, 5 bases. Germline CDR1 and CDR2: SEHNR and FQNEAQ (reference sequence). The CDR3 totals 17 residues. The V end was cut by 10 bases, the J end by 2 bases, with 21 bases between. In nucleotides, the CDR3 is TGTGCCACCTCCCCCCCCTCGGGGTCAACTGGGGCCAACGTCCTGACTTTC. This encodes CATSPPSGSTGANVLTF.

This rearrangement joins TRBV5-1 to TRBJ2-3, with a weak D call TRBD2 (5 bases). Germline loops: CDR1 SGHRS, CDR2 YFSETQ. The CDR3 consists of 15 residues. V was shortened by 0 bases and J by 1 base, with 9 bases between the two germline ends. CDR3 sequence: CASSLAGRRTDTQYF. For the CDR3, the DNA is TGCGCCAGCAGCTTGGCGGGAAGACGCACAGATACGCAGTATTTT.

This rearrangement joins TRBV5-4 to TRBJ1-1; 12 bases are shared with TRBD1. Losses at the gene ends were 0 bases for V and 5 bases for J; bases not matched to a gene: 8. Germline CDR1 SGHNT, CDR2 YYREEE (reference sequence). CDR3 length: 17 amino acids. DNA for the CDR3: TGTGCCAGCAGCTTGGGCTTAGGGACAGGGGGCAATACTGAAGCTTTCTTT. It translates to CASSLGLGTGGNTEAFF. The complete variable domain, with remaining parts taken from reference TRBV5-4 and TRBJ1-1, reads ETGVTQSPTHLIKTRGQQVTLRCSSQSGHNTVSWYQQALGQGPQFIFQYYREEENGRGNFPPRFSGLQFPNYSSELNVNALELDDSALYLCASSLGLGTGGNTEAFFGQGTRLTVV.

V and J are TRBV19 and TRBJ2-5; maybe TRBD1 (5 bases). Trimming took 10 bases from V and 2 from J, leaving 8 bases between them. This CDR3 has 11 residues. Germline CDR1 and CDR2: LNHDA and SQIVND (reference sequence). In DNA, the CDR3 is TGTGCCACGAGACAGCAAGAGACCCAGTACTTC. Residues: CATRQQETQYF. Looking up the rest from reference TRBV19 and TRBJ2-5 gives the full variable domain: DGGITQSPKYLFRKEGQNVTLSCEQNLNHDAMYWYRQDPGQGLRLIYYSQIVNDFQKGDIAEGYSVSREKKESFPLTVTSAQKNPTAFYLCATRQQETQYFGPGTRLLVL.

The chain's CDR3 is CASSFPGSWGDQPQHF. CDR3 sequence (DNA): TGTGCCAGCAGTTTCCCTGGGTCATGGGGCGATCAGCCCCAGCATTTT. The V and J genes are TRBV28 and TRBJ1-5, with a tentative D call TRBD1 (5 bases). The germline V gene encodes CDR1 MDHEN and CDR2 SYDVKM. This CDR3 spans 16 amino acids. Between the trimmed V and J ends, which lost 3 bases and 5 bases, there was a span of 17 bases.

This rearrangement joins TRBV7-2 to TRBJ2-3; 7 nucleotides align to TRBD2. V lost 3 bases, J lost 5 bases, and 8 bases stayed unmatched. CDR3 size: 15 residues. Per germline, CDR1 SGHTA and CDR2 FQGNSA. This CDR3 reads CASSFDGGSLDTQYF. CDR3 sequence (DNA): TGTGCCAGCAGCTTCGACGGGGGGAGTTTAGATACGCAGTATTTT. Based on the CDR3 plus reference TRBV7-2 and TRBJ2-3, the full variable domain is GAGVSQSPSNKVTEKGKDVELRCDPISGHTALYWYRQSLGQGLEFLIYFQGNSAPDKSGLPSDRFSAERTGGSVSTLTIQRTQQEDSAVYLCASSFDGGSLDTQYFGPGTRLTVL.

The chain links TRBV10-1 to TRBJ2-2, with 8 bases identical to TRBD1. This CDR3 spans 13 amino acids. In germline, CDR1 is WNHNN, CDR2 SYGVQD (reference sequence). With V trimmed by 7 bases and J by 4 bases, 2 bases remained unmatched. The CDR3 protein is CASMGQATGELFF. In nucleotides, the CDR3 is TGCGCCAGCATGGGACAGGCCACCGGGGAGCTGTTTTTT.

The chain couples TRBV28 to TRBJ2-5; TRBD2 is a possible D gene (6 bases). The J call may be incorrect, as the DNA end agrees better with TRBJ2-7. In germline, CDR1 is MDHEN, CDR2 SYDVKM. The CDR3 has 15 amino acids. The CDR3 is CASRGGFRASYEQYF. The DNA of the CDR3 is TGTGCCAGCAGGGGGGGTTTCCGGGCCTCCTACGAGCAGTACTTC.

The chain couples TRBV27 to TRBJ2-5; 7 bases match TRBD2. With 4 bases clipped from V and 5 bases from J, the junction kept 7 bases outside the gene matches. CDR1 is MNHEY and CDR2 is SMNVEV in the germline V gene (reference sequence). CDR3 length: 14 residues. CDR3 in amino acids: CASSSSWGGETQYF. DNA for the CDR3: TGTGCCAGCAGTTCCAGTTGGGGAGGGGAGACCCAGTACTTC.

The rearrangement links TRBV28 to TRBJ1-2; tentatively, D is TRBD1 (5 bases). This CDR3 spans 13 amino acids. V was cut by 7 bases and J by 8 bases, with 17 bases left in between. Germline loops: CDR1 MDHEN, CDR2 SYDVKM. CDR3 coding DNA: TGTGCCAGCACCAAATGGACCAGGGAAGGCTACACCTTC. This codes for CASTKWTREGYTF.

The gene calls are TRBV6-1 and TRBJ1-6, with 7 positions matching TRBD1. V lost 8 bases, J lost 6 bases, and 4 bases stayed unmatched. The CDR3 is 13 amino acids. CDR1 and CDR2 (germline): MNHNS, SASEGT. CDR3 bases: TGTGCCAGCGGGACAGCGAGTAATTCACCCCTCCACTTT. This gives the protein CASGTASNSPLHF.

J is TRBJ1-5 and V is TRBV11-2; 8 positions match TRBD1. V dropped 5 bases and J dropped 2; count of bases not matched to a gene: 5. The CDR3 covers 15 residues. CDR1 is SGHAT, CDR2 FQNNGV, per germline. The CDR3 spells CASSQSGQGNQPQHF. CDR3 bases: TGTGCCAGCAGCCAGTCGGGACAGGGCAATCAGCCCCAGCATTTT.

The chain is built from TRBV12-5 and TRBJ2-1; 13 bases are a match to TRBD2. V gave up 0 bases and J gave up 0 bases; unmatched junction bases: 11. The CDR3 runs 21 residues. Germline CDR1 and CDR2: LGHNT and FRNRAP. DNA of the CDR3: TGTGCTAGTGGTTTGGTGGAAGGGGTACTAGCGGGGGGGCCCTCCTACAATGAGCAGTTCTTC. Encoded protein: CASGLVEGVLAGGPSYNEQFF.

J is TRBJ2-3 and V is TRBV6-1, with TRBD2 matching over 9 bases. Germline V lookup: CDR1 MNHNS, CDR2 SASEGT. The CDR3 runs to 13 residues. Germline trimming cut 8 bases from V and 7 bases from J; bases unmatched to any gene: 7. DNA of the CDR3: TGTGCCAGCGAACGGACTAGCGTATATACGCAGTATTTT. It codes for CASERTSVYTQYF.

This rearrangement joins TRBV28 to TRBJ1-2; no clear D. The ends were cut back, 10 bases at V and 8 bases at J, with 11 bases in the middle. The CDR3 contains 10 residues. Germline V gene sequence: CDR1 MDHEN, CDR2 SYDVKM. CDR3 nucleotide sequence: TGTGCCACCGGGGTGAGGGGCTACACCTTC. It yields the protein CATGVRGYTF.

The CDR3 here is CASRTIGGLGYEQYF. In DNA, the CDR3 is TGTGCCAGCAGGACTATCGGGGGGCTGGGCTACGAGCAGTACTTC. V and J are TRBV28 and TRBJ2-7, with D possibly matching TRBD2 (7 bases). CDR3 size: 15 residues. The V end lost 6 bases, the J end lost 3 bases, and 18 bases lay between the germline ends. Germline loops: CDR1 MDHEN, CDR2 SYDVKM.

This rearrangement joins TRBV30 to TRBJ1-3; D remains unclear. The CDR3 has 12 residues. V was cut by 0 bases and J by 2 bases, with 2 bases left in between. Germline CDR1 is GTSNPN and CDR2 is SVGIG (reference sequence). The DNA of the CDR3 is TGTGCCTGGAGTGTCGCTGGAAACACCATATATTTT. This sequence encodes CAWSVAGNTIYF. Using reference TRBV30 and TRBJ1-3 for the parts outside the CDR3, the full variable domain is SQTIHQWPATLVQPVGSPLSLECTVEGTSNPNLYWYRQAAGRGLQLLFYSVGIGQISSEVPQNLSASRPQDRQFILSSKKLLLSDSGFYLCAWSVAGNTIYFGEGSWLTVV.

This clone was counted only a few times. The chain is built from TRBV29-1 and TRBJ1-1, with D unresolved. The CDR3 is 13 residues long. V was cut by 7 bases and J by 1 base, with 13 bases left in between. Germline lookup yields CDR1 SQVTM and CDR2 ANQGSEA. The CDR3 coding sequence is TGCAGCGGAACACCGACACCGAACACTGAAGCTTTCTTT. Amino acid sequence: CSGTPTPNTEAFF.

This clone was observed a few times. The chain uses TRBV5-1 and TRBJ2-1; 9 nucleotides agree with TRBD1. Germline CDR1 is SGHRS and CDR2 is YFSETQ. The length of the CDR3 is 15 residues. V lost 4 bases, J lost 4 bases, and 6 bases stayed unmatched. CDR3 sequence: CASSRMTGGYNEQFF. CDR3 bases: TGCGCCAGCAGCAGAATGACAGGGGGTTACAATGAGCAGTTCTTC.